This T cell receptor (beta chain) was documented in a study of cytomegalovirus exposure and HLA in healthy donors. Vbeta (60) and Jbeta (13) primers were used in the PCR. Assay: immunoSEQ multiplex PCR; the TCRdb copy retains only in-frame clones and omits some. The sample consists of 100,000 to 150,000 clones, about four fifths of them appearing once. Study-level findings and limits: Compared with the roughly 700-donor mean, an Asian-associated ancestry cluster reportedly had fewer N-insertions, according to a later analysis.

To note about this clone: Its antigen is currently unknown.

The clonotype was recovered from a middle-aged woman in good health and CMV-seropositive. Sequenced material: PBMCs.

CDR3 DNA sequence: TGTGCCAGCAGCCTAAGAGCGGGAGGGATCGGGGAGCTGTTTTTT. Encoded protein: CASSLRAGGIGELFF. The J gene is TRBJ2-2, the V gene TRBV7-2; the match to TRBD2 covers 10 bases. CDR3 length equals 15 residues. V lost 5 bases to trimming and J lost 7 bases; unmatched junction nucleotides: 7. Germline V CDR1 and CDR2: SGHTA, FQGNSA. The entire variable domain, with the rest obtained from reference TRBV7-2 and TRBJ2-2, is as follows: GAGVSQSPSNKVTEKGKDVELRCDPISGHTALYWYRQSLGQGLEFLIYFQGNSAPDKSGLPSDRFSAERTGGSVSTLTIQRTQQEDSAVYLCASSLRAGGIGELFFGEGSRLTVL.